The 24 T cell receptor beta chains presented below share a single source sample, sequenced in a study of blood T cell repertoires in COVID-19 (TCRdb year 2020). Libraries came from the immunoSEQ multiplex PCR assay. In TCRdb, the immuneACCESS table is reduced to in-frame sequences with V and J assigned. These tables do not hold every clone; where another copy was compared, an unresolved V gene accounts for under half, and the others remain unexplained. Present in this sample are roughly 100,000 clones, 82% of which were seen just once. Of the sample, around 18% is held by the ten largest clones. The sequenced sample was peripheral blood. The receptors come from a man of 80 years or more with acute or convalescent COVID-19.

This clone has just one count. The chain uses TRBV6-2 or TRBV6-3 and TRBJ2-7, with a possible D match to TRBD1 (5 bases). Germline CDR1 is MNHEY and CDR2 is SVGEGT. The length of the CDR3 is 13 residues. V was trimmed by 4 bases and J by 2 bases, leaving 9 bases between them. The CDR3 region is CASSSGRAYEQYF. The CDR3 region has the DNA TGTGCCAGCAGTTCTGGCAGGGCCTACGAGCAGTACTTC.

The V call is TRBV4-3, the J call TRBJ1-1; possible D gene TRBD1, 5 bases. This CDR3 has 14 amino acids. CDR1 is LGHNA and CDR2 is YSLEER in the germline V gene. Trimming took off 1 base at V and 2 bases at J, with 8 bases between the two ends. The CDR3 DNA reads TGCGCCAGCAGCCAAGCGACAGTCAACACTGAAGCTTTCTTT. Its translation is CASSQATVNTEAFF.

This clone was picked up a small number of times. This chain uses TRBV7-9 with TRBJ1-1; D is ambiguous. This CDR3 has 14 amino acids. Trimming took off 0 bases at V and 8 bases at J, with 13 bases between the two ends. Germline CDR1 SEHNR, CDR2 FQNEAQ (reference sequence). Here the CDR3 reads CASSLASGYLEAFF. The CDR3 DNA follows: TGTGCCAGCAGCTTAGCGTCCGGGTATTTAGAAGCTTTCTTT.

This clone was counted once. The CDR3 region is CASSQDLRIPEAFF. In DNA, the CDR3 is TGCGCCAGCAGCCAAGATTTGAGAATACCTGAAGCTTTCTTT. The chain couples TRBV4-3 to TRBJ1-1; unclear D gene. The V end lost 0 bases, the J end lost 6 bases, and 11 bases lay between the germline ends. This CDR3 is built from 14 residues. Per germline, CDR1 LGHNA and CDR2 YSLEER.

This clone was counted only a few times. The V call is TRBV9, the J call TRBJ1-5; possibly TRBD1 for D (5 bases). V gave up 0 bases and J gave up 3 bases, with 10 bases separating them. The CDR3 runs to 15 residues. Germline V gene data show CDR1 as SGDLS and CDR2 as YYNGEE. The CDR3 loop reads CASSVGGLNNQPQHF. Here the CDR3 DNA reads TGTGCCAGCAGCGTAGGGGGCTTGAACAATCAGCCCCAGCATTTT.

J is TRBJ2-5 and V is TRBV27, with TRBD2 matching over 11 bases. CDR1 is MNHEY and CDR2 is SMNVEV in the germline V gene (reference sequence). The ends lost 2 bases at V and 5 bases at J; junction bases unmatched: 1. The length of the CDR3 is 14 residues. The CDR3 DNA is TGTGCCAGCAGTTTAGGACTAGCGGGCGAGACCCAGTACTTC. This encodes CASSLGLAGETQYF.

This rearrangement joins TRBV7-2 to TRBJ2-3, with 9 bases lining up with TRBD1. Per germline, CDR1 SGHTA and CDR2 FQGNSA. The CDR3 runs to 15 residues. V was clipped by 1 base and J by 9 bases; unmatched bases: 8. CDR3 residues: CASSLVGTGSKTQYF. The CDR3 nucleotides read TGTGCCAGCAGCTTAGTTGGGACAGGGTCTAAGACGCAGTATTTT.

This clone was picked up one time. The gene calls are TRBV5-1 and TRBJ2-7; 7 nucleotides match TRBD2. CDR1 and CDR2 from the germline V gene are SGHRS and YFSETQ. This CDR3 comprises 14 residues. Germline trimming cut 4 bases from V and 0 bases from J; bases unmatched to any gene: 4. CDR3 nucleotide sequence: TGCGCCAGCAGCGACCCTAGCGGCTCCTACGAGCAGTACTTC. Encoded protein: CASSDPSGSYEQYF.

The chain has TRBV25-1 and TRBJ2-1; TRBD2 matches at 7 bases. Germline values: CDR1 MGHDK, CDR2 SYGVNS. The CDR3 loop spans 14 amino acids. Trimming removed 7 bases from V and 5 bases from J; junction bases left unmatched: 8. CDR3 DNA: TGTGCCAGCATTAGCGGGCGCCGTAACAATGAGCAGTTCTTC. It yields the protein CASISGRRNNEQFF.

V gene TRBV4-1 combines with J gene TRBJ2-7; D is possibly TRBD1 (6 bases). The CDR3 sequence is 14 residues long. The germline gives CDR1 MGHRA, CDR2 YSYEKL. Trimming shortened V by 4 bases and J by 5 bases, and 15 bases separated the two germline ends. CDR3 in amino acids: CASSPVNRDDEQYF. The CDR3 bases are TGCGCCAGCAGCCCGGTTAACAGGGACGACGAGCAGTACTTC.

This clone has at least ten counts. The chain couples TRBV5-6 to TRBJ1-6, with D unresolved. Trimming shortened V by 0 bases and J by 10 bases, and 8 bases separated the two germline ends. This CDR3 spans 13 amino acids. Germline CDR1 is SGHDT and CDR2 is YYEEEE. In DNA form, the CDR3 reads TGTGCCAGCAGCTTGGGGAGGGTGTCACCCCTCCACTTT. Its translation is CASSLGRVSPLHF. The full variable domain, rest sourced from reference TRBV5-6 and TRBJ1-6, is DAGVTQSPTHLIKTRGQQVTLRCSPKSGHDTVSWYQQALGQGPQFIFQYYEEEERQRGNFPDRFSGHQFPNYSSELNVNALLLGDSALYLCASSLGRVSPLHFGNGTRLTVT.

The chain is built from TRBV18 and TRBJ2-1; 7 positions agree with TRBD2. Germline V CDR1 and CDR2: KGHSH, LQKENI. The ends lost 3 bases at V and 0 bases at J; junction bases unmatched: 2. The CDR3 extends over 15 amino acids. In nucleotides, the CDR3 is TGTGCCAGCTCACCGGGGGGGAGCTCCTACAATGAGCAGTTCTTC. Translating gives CASSPGGSSYNEQFF.

This clone has just a few counts. V gene TRBV18 combines with J gene TRBJ2-2; perhaps TRBD2 as D (5 bases). Trimming took 0 bases from V and 4 from J, leaving 9 bases between them. The CDR3 covers 15 residues. Germline CDR1 reads KGHSH; CDR2 reads LQKENI. The CDR3 DNA sequence: TGTGCCAGCTCACCACCGCGAGGGTTCACCGGGGAGCTGTTTTTT. It is translated as CASSPPRGFTGELFF.

This sequence joins TRBV5-1 and TRBJ1-5; possible D gene TRBD1, 6 bases. This CDR3 contains 16 residues. V was cut by 0 bases and J by 0 bases, with 10 bases left in between. The germline V gene encodes CDR1 SGHRS and CDR2 YFSETQ. CDR3 DNA: TGCGCCAGCAGCTTGGAGGGGGAGGGTAGCAATCAGCCCCAGCATTTT. It encodes CASSLEGEGSNQPQHF.

The rearrangement uses TRBV6-5 and TRBJ2-5; 10 nucleotides line up with TRBD2. There are 15 residues in the CDR3. V gave up 8 bases and J gave up 5 bases; unmatched junction bases: 11. Germline values: CDR1 MNHEY, CDR2 SVGAGI. CDR3 DNA: TGTGCCAGCCGGGGGCTAGCGGGGGTTTGGGAGACCCAGTACTTC. Amino acids: CASRGLAGVWETQYF.

The chain couples TRBV5-1 to TRBJ2-5; 12 nucleotides agree with TRBD2. The length of the CDR3 is 20 residues. V was clipped by 3 bases and J by 4 bases; unmatched bases: 19. Germline CDR1 reads SGHRS; CDR2 reads YFSETQ. The CDR3 DNA is TGCGCCAGCAGCTCACCCTCGGGACTAGCGGGCCCCCCGAGAGGAGAGACCCAGTACTTC. Translated, it gives CASSSPSGLAGPPRGETQYF.

The CDR3 DNA reads as TGCGCCAGCAGCGGGACAGGCACAGATACGCAGTATTTT. Its translation is CASSGTGTDTQYF. This sequence joins TRBV5-1 and TRBJ2-3, with 7 bases aligning to TRBD1. The V and J ends lost 4 bases and 1 base, in that order; junction bases with no gene match: 0. The CDR3 has 13 residues. CDR1 is SGHRS, CDR2 YFSETQ, per germline.

V and J are TRBV5-1 and TRBJ1-1, with D possibly TRBD1 on 5 matching bases. CDR1 SGHRS and CDR2 YFSETQ come from the germline V gene. This CDR3 comprises 13 residues. V lost 2 bases to trimming and J lost 1 base, with 6 bases between them. The chain's CDR3 is CASSLGENTEAFF. CDR3 nucleotide sequence: TGCGCCAGCAGCTTAGGGGAGAACACTGAAGCTTTCTTT.

This rearrangement joins TRBV10-3 to TRBJ2-7; TRBD1 is a possible D gene (6 bases). Germline lookup yields CDR1 ENHRY and CDR2 SYGVKD. The CDR3 runs 13 residues. V shed 10 bases and J shed 2 bases, with 15 bases lying between them. CDR3 nucleotide sequence: TGTGCCACCCGTGGTGCAGGGGCCTACGAGCAGTACTTC. It specifies CATRGAGAYEQYF.

The genes are TRBV11-2 and TRBJ1-1; tentative D call: TRBD1 (5 bases). Trimming took 7 bases from V and 5 from J, leaving 20 bases between them. Germline assignment: CDR1 SGHAT and CDR2 FQNNGV. CDR3 length: 15 residues. The CDR3 DNA reads TGTGCCAGCAACTCCGGCGGGGGGGTCGGGACTGAAGCTTTCTTT. Residues: CASNSGGGVGTEAFF.

This sequence joins TRBV30 and TRBJ1-6, with D possibly being TRBD1 (5 bases). V lost 3 bases, J lost 7 bases, and 16 bases lay in between. Per germline, CDR1 GTSNPN and CDR2 SVGIG (reference sequence). CDR3 size: 15 residues. CDR3 in DNA: TGTGCCTGGAGCGCATCGGGACTTCCCAATTCACCCCTCCACTTT. It codes for CAWSASGLPNSPLHF. The full variable domain, rest sourced from reference TRBV30 and TRBJ1-6, is SQTIHQWPATLVQPVGSPLSLECTVEGTSNPNLYWYRQAAGRGLQLLFYSVGIGQISSEVPQNLSASRPQDRQFILSSKKLLLSDSGFYLCAWSASGLPNSPLHFGNGTRLTVT.

The CDR3 region has the DNA TGTGCCAGCTCCAGGGGACGGAACACTGAAGCTTTCTTT. Amino acids: CASSRGRNTEAFF. This chain links TRBV6-4 with TRBJ1-1; TRBD1 is a possible D gene (6 bases). V was trimmed by 8 bases and J by 1 base, leaving 11 bases between them. CDR1 and CDR2 from the germline V gene are MRHNA and SNTAGT. The CDR3 spans 13 residues.

V is TRBV10-3 and J is TRBJ2-1; 14 positions match TRBD2. The ends lost 3 bases at V and 6 bases at J; junction bases unmatched: 1. The CDR3 runs 15 residues. Germline V CDR1 and CDR2: ENHRY, SYGVKD. The DNA of the CDR3 is TGTGCCATCAGTGATGGGACTAGCGGGAGCAATGAGCAGTTCTTC. The encoded protein is CAISDGTSGSNEQFF.

This clone occurred a few times. V gene TRBV7-9 combines with J gene TRBJ1-2; 10 nucleotides align to TRBD1. V trimming: 8 bases; J trimming: 1 base; junction bases outside the gene matches: 7. Germline values: CDR1 SEHNR, CDR2 FQNEAQ (reference sequence). This CDR3 is built from 15 residues. The CDR3 reads CASDPGQGFNYGYTF. In nucleotides, the CDR3 is TGTGCCAGCGACCCGGGACAGGGGTTTAACTATGGCTACACCTTC.